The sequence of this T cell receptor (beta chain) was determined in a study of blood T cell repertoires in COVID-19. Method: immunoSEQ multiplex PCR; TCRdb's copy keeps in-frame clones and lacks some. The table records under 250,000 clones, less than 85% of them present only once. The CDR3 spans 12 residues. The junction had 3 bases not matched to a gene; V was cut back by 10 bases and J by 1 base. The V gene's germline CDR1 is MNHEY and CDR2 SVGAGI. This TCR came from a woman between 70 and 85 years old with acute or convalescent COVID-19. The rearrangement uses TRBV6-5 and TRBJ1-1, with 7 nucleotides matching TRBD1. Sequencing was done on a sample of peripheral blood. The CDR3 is CATRDRNTEAFF. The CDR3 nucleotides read TGTGCCACCCGGGACAGGAACACTGAAGCTTTCTTT.